The source of this T cell receptor (beta chain) is a study of human T cells and chemical hapten exposure. At the level of the study: Diphenylcyclopropenone, dosed weekly to the scalp, was given to patients throughout the roughly 24-week study. DPC at 0.01% went onto the upper back in patch tests, read at 6 days.

Findings of the study overall: With alopecia, donors may have immune responses unlike healthy people's.

Time point denoted: patch test 2, 6 weeks after DPC sensitization. Treatment indicated: therapeutic diphenylcyclopropenone sensitization with weekly scalp DPC. It was from unfractionated whole blood that total RNA was extracted. Many counts were recorded for this clonotype. Antigen: not known. TCRdb reprocessed the RACE reads with MiXCR, giving one entry per CDR3 protein. This sample yields around 82,000 distinct CDR3 sequences, of which around 6.7% are seen a single time; roughly 1.4% belongs to the top ten. The specimen was whole blood, collected in connection with sensitization to the hapten diphenylcyclopropenone (DPC). The receptor was derived from a woman aged 30 to 39 with alopecia areata. Some clones in this sample may be carry-over from other donors' samples.

The DNA for the CDR3 is TGTGCCAGCAGTTCACAGGGGTTCACAGATACGCAGTATTTT. Its translation is CASSSQGFTDTQYF. V gene TRBV6-5 combines with J gene TRBJ2-3; TRBD1 agrees at 7 bases. Germline V gene lookup returns CDR1 MNHEY and CDR2 SVGAGI. The CDR3 has 14 amino acids. Trimming at V came to 4 bases and at J to 2 bases, leaving 3 bases not matched to a gene.